One T cell receptor (beta chain) is described in this entry. The data stem from a study of blood T cell repertoires in COVID-19. CDR3 length equals 18 residues. Per the germline V gene, CDR1 is LGHDT and CDR2 is YNNKEL (reference sequence). Deletions cut 0 bases from V and 2 bases from J, with 17 bases between. Original data processing: Scientists estimated how many nucleated cells there were by amplifying reference gene primers. Data came from immunoSEQ multiplex PCR; TCRdb stores just in-frame clones and leaves some out. The V and J calls and the clone size are those of that table, but D and trimming were determined from the DNA. The sample yields around 48,000 clones, more than 75% seen once.

The TCR originated in a man aged 55 to 70 with active or convalescent COVID-19. Sequencing was carried out using peripheral blood. The rearrangement uses TRBV3-1 (or the pseudogene TRBV3-2) and TRBJ1-5; tentatively, D is TRBD1 (6 bases). CDR3 bases: TGTGCCAGCAGCCAAGAAGGCCAGGGGCGTTGGGGCAATCAGCCCCAGCATTTT. This gives the protein CASSQEGQGRWGNQPQHF.